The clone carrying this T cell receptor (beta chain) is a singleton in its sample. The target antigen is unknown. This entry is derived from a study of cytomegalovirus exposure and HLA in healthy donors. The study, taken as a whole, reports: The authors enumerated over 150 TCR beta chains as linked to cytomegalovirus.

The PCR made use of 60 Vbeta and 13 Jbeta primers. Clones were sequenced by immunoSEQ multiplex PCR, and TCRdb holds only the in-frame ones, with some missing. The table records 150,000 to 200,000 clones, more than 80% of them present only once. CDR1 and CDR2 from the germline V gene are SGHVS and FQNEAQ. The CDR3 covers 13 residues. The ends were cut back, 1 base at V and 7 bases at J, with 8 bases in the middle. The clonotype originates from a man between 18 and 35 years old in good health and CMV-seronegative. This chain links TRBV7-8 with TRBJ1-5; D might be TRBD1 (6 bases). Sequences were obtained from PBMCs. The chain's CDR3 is CASSLVRGQPQHF. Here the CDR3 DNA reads TGTGCCAGCAGCTTAGTGAGGGGGCAGCCCCAGCATTTT.